Listed below are T cell receptor beta chains from one sample, sequenced in a study of blood T cells in healthy people across ages. TCRdb recomputed calls from the 5' RACE reads with MiXCR, one row per CDR3 protein. The sample lists around 1,700,000 distinct CDR3 sequences, under 30% occurring once. Sequencing was carried out using blood. These receptors were obtained from a young woman in good health. Both conserved end residues are part of each CDR3. Each record gives: V gene, clone size, J gene, D gene, CDR3 protein, CDR3 DNA. D genes are given only for firm matches. Not all rows give a size; the values are once, few, many and, for expanded clones, a class.

TRBV15	few	TRBJ1-5	-	CATEKFRGWPQHF	TGTGCCACCGAAAAGTTCAGGGGATGGCCCCAGCATTTT
TRBV28	-	TRBJ2-6	-	CASSPPRAGALSGANVLTF	TGTGCCAGCAGTCCCCCTAGGGCGGGGGCCCTATCTGGGGCCAACGTCCTGACTTTC
TRBV7-3	-	TRBJ2-1	TRBD2	CASSSDGREGNEQFF	TGTGCCAGCAGCTCCGATGGGAGGGAGGGCAATGAGCAGTTCTTC
TRBV11-2	few	TRBJ2-3	TRBD2	CASSPVAGGSTDMQYF	TGTGCCAGCAGCCCGGTAGCGGGGGGTAGCACAGATATGCAGTATTTT
TRBV7-2	-	TRBJ1-2	TRBD1	CASSHRDRGRLGTF	TGTGCCAGCAGCCATCGGGACAGGGGGCGGTTAGGCACCTTC
TRBV15	many	TRBJ2-5	TRBD2	CATSSGLTTSGRETQYF	TGTGCCACCAGCAGCGGACTGACGACTAGCGGGAGGGAGACCCAGTACTTC
TRBV5-5	-	TRBJ2-5	-	CASSLGQIGETQYF	TGTGCCAGCAGCTTGGGACAGATAGGGGAGACCCAGTACTTC
TRBV29-1	-	TRBJ2-7	-	CSVQGRILDEQYF	TGCAGCGTGCAGGGACGGATACTGGACGAGCAGTACTTC
TRBV28	few	TRBJ1-1	-	CAGNEEGQGKRAFF	TGTGCCGGCAACGAAGAGGGGCAGGGGAAGAGAGCTTTCTTT
TRBV7-9	few	TRBJ1-2	-	CASSVGQGIYGYTF	TGTGCCAGCAGTGTTGGGCAGGGGATCTATGGCTACACCTTC
TRBV7-9	-	TRBJ2-1	-	CASTTPGQVNEQFF	TGTGCCAGCACCACCCCAGGGCAGGTTAATGAGCAGTTCTTC
TRBV18	-	TRBJ2-1	-	CASSHSDRRNEQFF	TGTGCCAGCTCACACTCGGACAGACGTAATGAGCAGTTCTTC
TRBV6-2/TRBV6-3	-	TRBJ2-7	-	CASSLERLNSYEQYF	TGTGCCAGCAGTCTCGAGCGGTTGAACTCCTACGAGCAGTACTTC
TRBV10-1	-	TRBJ2-3	-	CASSEIGRSADTQYF	TGCGCCAGCAGTGAAATCGGGAGATCGGCAGATACGCAGTATTTT
TRBV11-1	-	TRBJ2-2	TRBD1	CASSSDRARKTGELFF	TGTGCCAGCAGCTCTGACAGGGCCCGAAAGACCGGGGAGCTGTTTTTT
TRBV20-1	-	TRBJ2-5	TRBD2	CSAPLAGASAETQYF	TGCAGTGCTCCCTTAGCGGGGGCTAGCGCGGAGACCCAGTACTTC
TRBV7-2	many	TRBJ2-5	-	CASSLGVYQETQYF	TGTGCCAGCAGCTTGGGGGTGTACCAAGAGACCCAGTACTTC
TRBV29-1	many	TRBJ1-1	-	CSVGRGGTEAFF	TGCAGCGTTGGTCGGGGCGGGACTGAAGCTTTCTTT
TRBV29-1	once	TRBJ2-5	-	CSVEDGAVTQYF	TGCAGCGTTGAAGATGGGGCGGTGACCCAGTACTTC
TRBV10-3	once	TRBJ2-5	-	CAIRVGTEQETQYF	TGTGCCATCAGGGTCGGGACGGAGCAAGAGACCCAGTACTTC
TRBV6-1	-	TRBJ2-5	TRBD2	CASRREGLVQETQYF	TGTGCCAGCAGAAGGGAGGGTCTTGTACAAGAGACCCAGTACTTC
TRBV30	-	TRBJ2-5	-	CAWSPPRGRGQEAQYF	TGTGCCTGGAGTCCGCCCCGGGGGCGAGGCCAAGAGGCCCAGTACTTC
TRBV29-1	few	TRBJ1-1	-	CSVILSNWDTEAFF	TGCAGCGTTATCTTGAGTAACTGGGACACTGAAGCTTTCTTT
TRBV9	few	TRBJ2-3	TRBD2	CASSWTSGFTDTQYF	TGTGCCAGCAGCTGGACTAGCGGGTTTACAGATACGCAGTATTTT
TRBV19	-	TRBJ2-5	TRBD2	CASGPGLSGTQYF	TGTGCCAGTGGTCCGGGACTAAGCGGGACCCAGTACTTC
TRBV7-9	-	TRBJ1-2	-	CASSLAEYGYTF	TGTGCCAGCAGCTTAGCCGAGTACGGCTACACCTTC
TRBV29-1	many	TRBJ2-3	-	CSVETGRLADTQYF	TGCAGCGTTGAAACAGGGAGGTTGGCAGATACGCAGTATTTT
TRBV9	-	TRBJ2-6	-	CACSVDGDGANVLTF	TGTGCCTGTAGCGTAGATGGGGATGGGGCCAACGTCCTGACTTTC
TRBV12-3/TRBV12-4	few	TRBJ2-5	-	CASSSNDRETQYF	TGTGCCAGCAGTTCGAACGATCGAGAGACCCAGTACTTC
TRBV7-2	-	TRBJ2-7	TRBD1	CASSPLLTGTNEQYF	TGTGCCAGCAGCCCCCTGTTGACAGGGACAAATGAGCAGTACTTC
TRBV11-2	once	TRBJ1-1	TRBD1	CASSLDPAGQGLVAFF	TGTGCCAGCAGCTTAGATCCGGCGGGACAGGGGCTAGTAGCTTTCTTT
TRBV27	-	TRBJ2-5	-	CASSFMVGETQYF	TGTGCCAGCAGTTTCATGGTAGGAGAGACCCAGTACTTC
TRBV7-2	few	TRBJ2-1	TRBD2	CASSPRGGLLYNEQFF	TGTGCCAGCAGCCCCCGGGGGGGACTCCTCTACAATGAGCAGTTCTTC
TRBV5-6	many	TRBJ2-7	-	CASNFVGLGQRNEQYF	TGTGCCAGCAATTTTGTGGGTCTGGGTCAGCGCAACGAGCAGTACTTC
TRBV21-1	-	TRBJ2-5	-	CASSKDGIGAMGETQYF	TGTGCCAGCAGCAAAGACGGGATAGGTGCGATGGGAGAGACCCAGTACTTC
TRBV29-1	few	TRBJ2-1	TRBD2	CSVTTLAGPNNEQFF	TGCAGCGTTACCACGCTAGCGGGACCGAACAATGAGCAGTTCTTC
TRBV10-2	many	TRBJ2-7	-	CASSERYYEQYF	TGCGCCAGCAGTGAGCGCTACTACGAGCAGTACTTC
TRBV20-1	-	TRBJ2-5	-	CSARDREGIQETQYF	TGCAGTGCTAGAGATCGGGAAGGGATTCAAGAGACCCAGTACTTC
TRBV7-2	few	TRBJ2-3	-	CASSLSFTRDTQYF	TGTGCCAGCAGCTTATCATTCACGAGAGATACGCAGTATTTT
TRBV24-1	-	TRBJ1-1	-	CATSDPNGEVAFF	TGTGCCACCAGTGATCCAAACGGGGAGGTTGCTTTCTTT
TRBV5-1	many	TRBJ1-2	TRBD1	CASSMDRGYGYTF	TGCGCCAGCAGCATGGACAGGGGCTATGGCTACACCTTC
TRBV30	-	TRBJ2-2	-	CAWSESGELFF	TGTGCCTGGAGTGAATCAGGGGAGCTGTTTTTT
TRBV7-9	many	TRBJ2-7	-	CASSPGPNYEQYF	TGTGCCAGCAGCCCAGGTCCGAACTACGAGCAGTACTTC
TRBV7-2	few	TRBJ2-7	-	CASSLARAEQYF	TGTGCCAGCAGCTTAGCCAGGGCCGAGCAGTACTTC
TRBV6-2/TRBV6-3	few	TRBJ2-1	-	CASTPSWYNEQFF	TGTGCCAGCACACCTAGCTGGTACAATGAGCAGTTCTTC
TRBV20-1	few	TRBJ2-1	TRBD1	CSARAGSGTGAYNEQFF	TGCAGTGCTAGAGCTGGATCCGGGACAGGGGCCTACAATGAGCAGTTCTTC
TRBV20-1	few	TRBJ2-5	TRBD1	CSANTYTGGGTQYF	TGCAGTGCTAACACCTATACAGGGGGAGGGACCCAGTACTTC
TRBV15	-	TRBJ2-7	-	CATSRARTYEQYF	TGTGCCACCAGCAGAGCCCGGACCTACGAGCAGTACTTC
TRBV2	-	TRBJ1-2	-	CASSEASAGRGYTF	TGTGCCAGCAGTGAAGCGTCGGCAGGGCGAGGCTACACCTTC
TRBV19	-	TRBJ1-4	-	CASSRSLEINEKLFF	TGTGCCAGTAGTAGAAGCCTGGAAATTAACGAAAAACTGTTTTTT
TRBV29-1	-	TRBJ2-3	TRBD2	CSVAGTSVSTDTQYF	TGCAGCGTTGCAGGGACTAGCGTTAGCACAGATACGCAGTATTTT
TRBV2	few	TRBJ2-3	-	CAGSTADTQYF	TGTGCCGGCTCCACAGCGGATACGCAGTATTTT
TRBV7-9	many	TRBJ1-2	-	CASSLGQNPNYGYTF	TGTGCCAGCAGCTTAGGGCAAAACCCCAACTATGGCTACACCTTC
TRBV11-2	few	TRBJ2-3	TRBD2	CASSLQPAGSTDTQYF	TGTGCCAGCAGCCTGCAGCCAGCGGGGAGCACAGATACGCAGTATTTT
TRBV11-2	-	TRBJ1-2	-	CASSLGGPRLYGYNF	TGTGCCAGCAGCCTCGGGGGGCCGCGGCTCTATGGCTACAACTTC
TRBV27	many	TRBJ2-1	-	CASSTLTGYNEQFF	TGTGCCAGCAGTACCCTGACAGGCTACAATGAGCAGTTCTTC
TRBV24-1	-	TRBJ2-1	-	CATSDFGAGRSEQFF	TGTGCCACCAGTGATTTTGGTGCGGGACGGAGTGAGCAGTTCTTC
TRBV7-6	-	TRBJ1-4	-	CASSKREGDANEKLFF	TGTGCCAGCAGCAAAAGGGAAGGAGACGCTAATGAAAAACTGTTTTTT
TRBV27	few	TRBJ1-2	-	CASSLRGGSYGYTF	TGTGCCAGCAGTTTGCGGGGAGGTAGCTATGGCTACACCTTC
TRBV5-6	-	TRBJ2-3	TRBD1	CASSLGQSTGATQYF	TGTGCCAGCAGCTTGGGTCAGTCGACAGGGGCTACGCAGTATTTT